This T cell receptor (beta chain) was recovered during a study of blood T cell repertoires in COVID-19. About the research overall: Samples came from the United States, Italy and Spain, spanning acute and convalescent COVID-19. Nucleic acid was either cDNA or gDNA, and it came from T cells, B-cell-depleted T cells, or PBMCs.

In the authors' workflow: Reference gene primer amplification gave estimated nucleated cell counts. Repertoires were generated with immunoSEQ multiplex PCR, while TCRdb's copy carries only in-frame clones and drops some. That table furnishes V, J and clone size, whereas the DNA furnished D and trimming. The sample includes 150,000 to 200,000 clones, more than 85% of them seen just once. The receptor's source is a man between 18 and 35 years old with acute or convalescent COVID-19. Sequences were obtained from peripheral blood.

CDR3 loop: CASSLSPVQYF. In DNA, the CDR3 is TGTGCCAGCAGTTTAAGCCCCGTGCAGTATTTT. The chain combines TRBV28 with TRBJ2-3, with D uncertain. V shed 2 bases and J shed 11 bases, with 8 bases lying between them. The CDR3 runs to 11 residues. The V gene's germline CDR1 is MDHEN and CDR2 SYDVKM.